This T cell receptor beta chain originates from a study of blood T cell repertoires in COVID-19. The overall study: Acute and convalescent COVID-19 samples came from the United States, Italy and Spain. T cells, B-cell-depleted T cells, or PBMCs supplied cDNA or gDNA.

Germline loops: CDR1 MNHEY, CDR2 SVGAGI. V was clipped by 0 bases and J by 10 bases, with 18 bases between them. This CDR3 comprises 15 residues. Methods used by the authors: Amplified reference gene primers provided the basis for estimating nucleated cell counts. Repertoires were generated with immunoSEQ multiplex PCR, while TCRdb's copy carries only in-frame clones and drops some. V, J and clone size were drawn from that table, and D and trimming were deduced from the DNA. The sample comprises some 100,000 clones, roughly nine tenths of which are singletons, and roughly 17% rests with the top ten. Sequenced material: peripheral blood. The sequence derives from a man aged 45-60 years with acute or convalescent COVID-19. The rearrangement joins TRBV6-5 to TRBJ1-2; D is unresolved. The CDR3 reads CASSYSLGLAGNYTF. Here the CDR3 DNA reads TGTGCCAGCAGTTACTCCCTTGGACTCGCGGGGAACTACACCTTC.